This TCR beta chain was sequenced during a study of blood T cell repertoires in COVID-19 (dated by TCRdb to the early 2020s). Context from the whole study: The collaborator samples originated in the United States, Italy and Spain and spanned the acute and convalescent phases of COVID-19. The material from the prospective study consisted of cDNA or gDNA derived from T cells, B-cell-depleted T cells, or PBMCs. Deeply sampled blood TCRbeta repertoires from subjects exposed to, actively infected with, or recovered from COVID-19 were included in the dataset. The repertoires were made available in a free public database intended to serve as a resource for research on the immune response to SARS-CoV-2. The samples were drawn from the first 160 participants of the ongoing ImmuneRACE study and from 1,254 subjects provided by 6 global collaborators. A de-identified subject ID, COVID-19 status, age in years and sex were almost always included in the sample metadata. Where available, HLA class I and class II types were obtained from metadata supplied by the sample provider rather than from assay-based typing.

From cysteine to phenylalanine, the CDR3 is 15 amino acids long. The entry retains the CDR3 DNA only, 45 bases that are in frame from base 1. For CDR1 and CDR2, the germline V gene lists LGHNA and YSLEER. Relative to germline, V is missing 5 bases and J is missing 4 bases, with 10 bases of the junction outside any gene match. Participants in the prospective study were aged about 18 to 100 years, lived in some 24 United States geographic areas, and enrolled through a virtual design. To assign participants to cohorts, the prospective study relied on clinical history that participants themselves reported in a screening survey and a study questionnaire. Recovered participants in ImmuneRACE Cohort 3 were defined by two consecutive negative NP/OP PCR tests, clearance by a healthcare professional, or resolution of symptoms. In the prospective study, mobile phlebotomists collected whole blood, serum and a nasopharyngeal or oropharyngeal swab from each participant. Prospective study participants could optionally give additional blood draws and questionnaires over an approximately 2-month period. Before DNA extraction, blood samples from the prospective study were shipped at room temperature or frozen.

As concerns this clone: Its antigen specificity is not known. The input lacks base qualities; no much larger clone sits a single base away.

The immunoSEQ Assay, a bias-controlled multiplex PCR, was used to amplify TCRbeta CDR3 regions from genomic DNA. The authors processed their data as follows. Nucleated cell counts per sample were estimated from amplification of reference gene primers within the assay. To quantify the absolute abundance of each unique TCRbeta CDR3 rearrangement, sequence reads were collapsed and filtered. For each sample, productive Simpson clonality was calculated as the square root of Simpson's diversity index over productive rearrangements. The table was pulled from immuneACCESS by TCRdb, which kept in-frame rearrangements only. Such tables lose some clones; where checked, under half of the loss comes from unresolved V genes, and the rest has no known cause. V and J calls and clone size come straight from that table; D and trimming were deduced from the DNA. The sample table records 100,000 to 150,000 clones; 86% of these occur just once. The ten largest clones take up around 2.5% of the sample.

The research as a whole found: How much clinical and demographic metadata was included differed by source and by participant, and the metadata was provided uncurated.

The chain was built from TRBV4-3 and TRBJ1-1, and 7 junction bases match TRBD1. The sequencing sample was made of PBMCs or T cells enriched from blood (not recorded which). The TCR originated in a woman between 50 and 59 years old who had recovered from COVID-19. The DNA sequence follows: TGCGCCAGCAGCATCCACCGGGACAGAAGCACTGAAGCTTTCTTT. It is translated as CASSIHRDRSTEAFF.